In this sample, the clone carrying this T cell receptor beta chain turned up a few times. What it recognizes is unknown. The time point here: newly diagnosed GD, antithyroid drugs for less than 3 months. Following extraction of RNA from PBMCs, that RNA was used to make the TCR library. An endocrinology unit in Xi'an, China, supplied the patients. Libraries of TCR beta came from iRepertoire HTBI primers plus Arm-PCR of CDR3 regions. TCRdb analysed the multiplex PCR reads with MiXCR anew, one entry per CDR3 protein. This table has some 250,000 distinct CDR3 sequences, 20% to 25% appearing once. Germline CDR1 and CDR2: MNHEY and SVGEGT. The junction had 2 bases not matched to a gene; V was cut back by 3 bases and J by 6 bases. The CDR3 is 14 residues long. The sample comes from a study of regulatory T cells in long-lasting Graves disease. The wider study: Newly diagnosed Graves' patients had under 3 months of antithyroid drugs.

General observations from the study: The study found TRBV28, TRBJ1-2 and TRBJ2-5 favored in persistent disease. Possibly, accuracy suffered from the small sample size.

The source of this sequence is a female donor with Graves disease. The gene calls are TRBV6-2 or TRBV6-3 and TRBJ1-6, with 7 bases that match TRBD1. The source was peripheral blood mononuclear cells (PBMCs), collected at new diagnosis, from a patient treated with antithyroid drugs. The CDR3 loop reads CASSYGTANSPLHF. The CDR3 DNA reads TGTGCCAGCAGTTATGGGACAGCTAATTCACCCCTCCACTTT.